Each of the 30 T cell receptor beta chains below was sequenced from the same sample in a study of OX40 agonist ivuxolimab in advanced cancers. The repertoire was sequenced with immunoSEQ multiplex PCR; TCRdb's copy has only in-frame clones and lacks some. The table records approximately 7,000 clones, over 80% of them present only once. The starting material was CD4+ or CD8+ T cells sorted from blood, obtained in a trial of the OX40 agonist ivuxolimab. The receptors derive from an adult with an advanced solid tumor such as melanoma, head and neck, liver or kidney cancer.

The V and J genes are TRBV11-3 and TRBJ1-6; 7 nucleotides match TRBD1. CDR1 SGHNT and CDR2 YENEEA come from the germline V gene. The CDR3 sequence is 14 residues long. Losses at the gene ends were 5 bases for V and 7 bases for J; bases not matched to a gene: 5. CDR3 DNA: TGTGCCAGCAGCCCCCAGGGGGGGAATTCACCCCTCCACTTT. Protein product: CASSPQGGNSPLHF.

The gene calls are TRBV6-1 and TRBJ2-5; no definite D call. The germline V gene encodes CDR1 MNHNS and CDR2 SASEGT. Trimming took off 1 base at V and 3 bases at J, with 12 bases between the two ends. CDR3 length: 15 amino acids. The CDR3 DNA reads TGTGCCAGCAGTGAAGAGGCGAGTCGGGAAGAGACCCAGTACTTC. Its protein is CASSEEASREETQYF.

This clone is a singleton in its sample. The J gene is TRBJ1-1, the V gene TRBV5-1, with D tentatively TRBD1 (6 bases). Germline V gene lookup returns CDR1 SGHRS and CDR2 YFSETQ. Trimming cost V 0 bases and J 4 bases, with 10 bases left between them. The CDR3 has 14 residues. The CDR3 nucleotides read TGCGCCAGCAGCTTGGTCAGGGGTGTCACTGAAGCTTTCTTT. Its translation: CASSLVRGVTEAFF. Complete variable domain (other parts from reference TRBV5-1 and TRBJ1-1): KAGVTQTPRYLIKTRGQQVTLSCSPISGHRSVSWYQQTPGQGLQFLFEYFSETQRNKGNFPGRFSGRQFSNSRSEMNVSTLELGDSALYLCASSLVRGVTEAFFGQGTRLTVV.

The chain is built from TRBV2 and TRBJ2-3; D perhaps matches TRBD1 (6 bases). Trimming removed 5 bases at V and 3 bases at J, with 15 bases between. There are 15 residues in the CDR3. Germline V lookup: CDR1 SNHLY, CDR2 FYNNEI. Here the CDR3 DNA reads TGTGCCAGCAGTTCGACAGGATGGGGGACAGATACGCAGTATTTT. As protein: CASSSTGWGTDTQYF.

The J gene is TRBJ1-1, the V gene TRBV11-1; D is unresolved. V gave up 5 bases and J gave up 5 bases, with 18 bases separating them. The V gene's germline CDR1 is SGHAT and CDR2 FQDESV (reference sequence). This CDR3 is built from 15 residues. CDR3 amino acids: CASSQEQWGGTEAFF. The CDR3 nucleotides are TGTGCCAGCAGCCAAGAGCAGTGGGGTGGGACTGAAGCTTTCTTT. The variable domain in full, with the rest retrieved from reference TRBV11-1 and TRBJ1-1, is EAEVAQSPRYKITEKSQAVAFWCDPISGHATLYWYRQILGQGPELLVQFQDESVVDDSQLPKDRFSAERLKGVDSTLKIQPAELGDSAMYLCASSQEQWGGTEAFFGQGTRLTVV.

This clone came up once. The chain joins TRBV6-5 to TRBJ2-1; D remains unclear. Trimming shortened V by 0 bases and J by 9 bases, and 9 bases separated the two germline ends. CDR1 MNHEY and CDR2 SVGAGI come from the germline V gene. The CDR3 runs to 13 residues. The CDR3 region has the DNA TGTGCCAGCAGTTACTCGAACGCCGGTGAGCAGTTCTTC. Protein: CASSYSNAGEQFF.

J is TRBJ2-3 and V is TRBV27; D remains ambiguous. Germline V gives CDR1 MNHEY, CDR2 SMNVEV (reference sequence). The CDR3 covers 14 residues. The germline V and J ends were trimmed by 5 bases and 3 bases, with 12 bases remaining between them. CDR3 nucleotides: TGTGCCAGCAGTCCATCTTCGGTTACAGATACGCAGTATTTT. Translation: CASSPSSVTDTQYF.

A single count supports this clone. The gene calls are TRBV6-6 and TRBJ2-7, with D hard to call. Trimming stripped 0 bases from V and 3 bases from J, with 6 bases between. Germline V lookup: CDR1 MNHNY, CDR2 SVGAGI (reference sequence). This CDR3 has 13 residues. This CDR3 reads CASSYSARYEQYF. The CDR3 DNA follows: TGTGCCAGCAGTTACTCGGCCCGCTACGAGCAGTACTTC.

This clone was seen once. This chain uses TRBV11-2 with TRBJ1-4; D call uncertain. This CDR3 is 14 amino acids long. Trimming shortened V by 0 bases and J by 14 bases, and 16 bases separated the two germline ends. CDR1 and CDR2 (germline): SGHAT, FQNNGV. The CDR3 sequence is CASSLELGTVHLFF. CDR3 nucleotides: TGTGCCAGCAGCTTAGAGTTAGGAACGGTCCATCTGTTTTTT.

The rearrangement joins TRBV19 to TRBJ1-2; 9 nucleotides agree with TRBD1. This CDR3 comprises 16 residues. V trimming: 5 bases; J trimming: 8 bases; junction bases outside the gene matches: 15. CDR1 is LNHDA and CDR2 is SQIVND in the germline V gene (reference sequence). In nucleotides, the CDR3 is TGTGCCAGTAGTTCGGACAGGGGCCGATTGCATTGGGGCTACACCTTC. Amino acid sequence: CASSSDRGRLHWGYTF.

The CDR3 loop is CASSPTGWDEQYF. The CDR3 DNA follows: TGTGCCAGCAGTCCGACAGGGTGGGACGAGCAGTACTTC. The J gene is TRBJ2-7, the V gene TRBV28, with TRBD1 identical over 7 bases. Germline-derived CDR1 and CDR2 are MDHEN and SYDVKM. V gave up 5 bases and J gave up 5 bases; unmatched junction bases: 6. The CDR3 is made up of 13 amino acids.

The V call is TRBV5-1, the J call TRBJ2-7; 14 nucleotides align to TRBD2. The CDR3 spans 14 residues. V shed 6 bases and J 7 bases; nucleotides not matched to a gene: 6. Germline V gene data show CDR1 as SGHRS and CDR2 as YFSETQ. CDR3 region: CASTWTSGGPEQYF. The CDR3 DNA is TGCGCCAGCACTTGGACTAGCGGGGGGCCAGAGCAGTACTTC.

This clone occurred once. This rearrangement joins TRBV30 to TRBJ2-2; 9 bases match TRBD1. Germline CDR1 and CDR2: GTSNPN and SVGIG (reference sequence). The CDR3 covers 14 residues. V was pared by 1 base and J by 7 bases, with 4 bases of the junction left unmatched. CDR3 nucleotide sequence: TGTGCCTGGAGTGAGGACAGGGGCAACGGGGAGCTGTTTTTT. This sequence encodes CAWSEDRGNGELFF.

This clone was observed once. The CDR3 loop is CASSVVEGNSPLHF. DNA of the CDR3: TGTGCCAGCAGCGTAGTTGAAGGTAATTCACCCCTCCACTTT. This chain joins TRBV9 and TRBJ1-6; D remains ambiguous. The CDR3 is made up of 14 amino acids. CDR1 and CDR2 from the germline V gene are SGDLS and YYNGEE. The V end was cut by 0 bases, the J end by 6 bases, with 7 bases between.

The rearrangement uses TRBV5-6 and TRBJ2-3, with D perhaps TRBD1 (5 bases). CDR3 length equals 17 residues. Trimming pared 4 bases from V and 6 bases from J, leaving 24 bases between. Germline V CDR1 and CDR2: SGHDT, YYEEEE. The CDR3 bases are TGTGCCAGCAGCCCGGCACACCCATCTCGGGCAGGGGATACGCAGTATTTT. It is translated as CASSPAHPSRAGDTQYF.

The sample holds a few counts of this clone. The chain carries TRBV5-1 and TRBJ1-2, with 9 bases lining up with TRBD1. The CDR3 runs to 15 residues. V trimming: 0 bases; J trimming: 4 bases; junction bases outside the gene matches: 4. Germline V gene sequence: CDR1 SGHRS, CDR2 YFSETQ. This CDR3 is CASSLEGQGPYGYTF. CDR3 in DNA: TGCGCCAGCAGCTTGGAGGGACAGGGCCCCTATGGCTACACCTTC.

For the CDR3, the DNA is TGCGCCAGCAGCTTGGAGGCTAGCGGGGGGGCCAAGCAGTTCTTC. Translation gives CASSLEASGGAKQFF. J is TRBJ2-1 and V is TRBV5-1; 12 bases are shared with TRBD2. Trimming removed 0 bases from V and 11 bases from J; junction bases left unmatched: 6. In germline, CDR1 is SGHRS, CDR2 YFSETQ. CDR3 length: 15 residues.

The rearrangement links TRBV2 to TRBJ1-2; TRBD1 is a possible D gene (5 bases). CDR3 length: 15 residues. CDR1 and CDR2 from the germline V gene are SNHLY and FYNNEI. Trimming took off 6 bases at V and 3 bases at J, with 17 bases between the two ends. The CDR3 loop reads CASSPRRGLDYGYTF. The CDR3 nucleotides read TGTGCCAGCAGCCCCCGACGGGGCCTTGACTATGGCTACACCTTC.

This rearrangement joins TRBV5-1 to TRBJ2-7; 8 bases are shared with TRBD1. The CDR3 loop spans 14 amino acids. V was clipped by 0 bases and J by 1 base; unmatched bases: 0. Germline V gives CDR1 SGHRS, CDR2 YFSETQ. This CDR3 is CASSLGQGSYEQYF. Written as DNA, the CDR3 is TGCGCCAGCAGCTTGGGACAGGGGTCCTACGAGCAGTACTTC. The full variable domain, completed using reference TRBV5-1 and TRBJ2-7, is KAGVTQTPRYLIKTRGQQVTLSCSPISGHRSVSWYQQTPGQGLQFLFEYFSETQRNKGNFPGRFSGRQFSNSRSEMNVSTLELGDSALYLCASSLGQGSYEQYFGPGTRLTVT.

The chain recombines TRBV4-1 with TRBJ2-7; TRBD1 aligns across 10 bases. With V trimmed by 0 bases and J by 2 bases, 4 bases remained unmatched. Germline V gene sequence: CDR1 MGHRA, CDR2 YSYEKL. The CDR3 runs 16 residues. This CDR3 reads CASSQDSGTGAYEQYF. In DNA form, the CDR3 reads TGCGCCAGCAGCCAAGATTCCGGGACAGGGGCCTACGAGCAGTACTTC.

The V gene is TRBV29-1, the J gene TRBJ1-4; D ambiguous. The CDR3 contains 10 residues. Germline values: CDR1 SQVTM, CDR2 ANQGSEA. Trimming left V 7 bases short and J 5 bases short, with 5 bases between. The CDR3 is CSGLNEKLFF. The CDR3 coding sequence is TGCAGCGGTCTCAATGAAAAACTGTTTTTT.

In nucleotides, the CDR3 is TGTGCCAGTAGTATAAGCGGGGGGCCCGGAAACATTCAGTACTTC. This codes for CASSISGGPGNIQYF. This chain connects TRBV19 to TRBJ2-4; 9 bases are shared with TRBD2. Germline-derived CDR1 and CDR2 are LNHDA and SQIVND (reference sequence). After removal of 2 bases from V and 6 bases from J, the junction contained 5 bases not matched to a gene. The CDR3 loop spans 15 amino acids.

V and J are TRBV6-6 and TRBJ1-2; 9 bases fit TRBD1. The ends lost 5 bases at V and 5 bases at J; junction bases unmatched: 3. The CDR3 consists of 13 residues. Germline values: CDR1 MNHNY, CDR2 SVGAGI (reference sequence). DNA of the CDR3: TGTGCCAGCAGTGGACAGGGGATGTATGGCTACACCTTC. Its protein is CASSGQGMYGYTF.

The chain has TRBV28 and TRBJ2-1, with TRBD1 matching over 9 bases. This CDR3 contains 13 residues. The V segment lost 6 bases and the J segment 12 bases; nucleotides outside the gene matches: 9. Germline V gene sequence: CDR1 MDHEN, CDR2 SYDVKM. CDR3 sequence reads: CASRFTGGRWQFF. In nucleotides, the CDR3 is TGTGCCAGCAGATTCACAGGGGGCCGTTGGCAGTTCTTC.

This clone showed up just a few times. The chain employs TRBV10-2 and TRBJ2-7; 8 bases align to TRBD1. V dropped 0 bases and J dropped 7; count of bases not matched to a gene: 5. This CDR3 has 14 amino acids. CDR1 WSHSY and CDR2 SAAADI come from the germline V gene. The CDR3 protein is CASSESAGGGEQYF. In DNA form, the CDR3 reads TGCGCCAGCAGTGAGTCGGCAGGGGGCGGGGAGCAGTACTTC.

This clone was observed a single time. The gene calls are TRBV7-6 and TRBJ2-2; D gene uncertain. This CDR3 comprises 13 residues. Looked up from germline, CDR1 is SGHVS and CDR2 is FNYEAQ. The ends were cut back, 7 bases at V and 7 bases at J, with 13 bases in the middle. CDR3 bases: TGTGCCAGCACCGCCCCCCTGGGCGGGGAGCTGTTTTTT. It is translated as CASTAPLGGELFF.

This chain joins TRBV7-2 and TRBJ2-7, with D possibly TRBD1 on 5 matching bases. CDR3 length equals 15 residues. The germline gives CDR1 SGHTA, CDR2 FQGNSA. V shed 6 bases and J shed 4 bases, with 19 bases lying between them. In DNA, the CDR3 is TGTGCCAGCAGAAACCTCGACAGTCCCTTGTACGAGCAGTACTTC. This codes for CASRNLDSPLYEQYF.

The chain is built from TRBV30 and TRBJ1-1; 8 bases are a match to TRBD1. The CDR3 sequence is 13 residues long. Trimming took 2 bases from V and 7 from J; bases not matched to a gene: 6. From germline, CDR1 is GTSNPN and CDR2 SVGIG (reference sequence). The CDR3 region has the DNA TGTGCCTGGAGTTTGACAGGGGTTAGTGAAGCTTTCTTT. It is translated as CAWSLTGVSEAFF.

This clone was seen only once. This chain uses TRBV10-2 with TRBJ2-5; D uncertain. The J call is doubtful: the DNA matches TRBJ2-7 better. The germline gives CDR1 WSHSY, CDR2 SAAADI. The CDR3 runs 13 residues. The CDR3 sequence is CASSGGATYEQYF. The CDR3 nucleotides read TGCGCCAGCAGTGGAGGCGCAACCTACGAGCAGTACTTC.

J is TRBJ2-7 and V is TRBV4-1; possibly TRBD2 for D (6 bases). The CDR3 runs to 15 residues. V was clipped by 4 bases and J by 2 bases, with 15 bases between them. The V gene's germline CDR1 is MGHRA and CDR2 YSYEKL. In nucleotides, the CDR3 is TGCGCCAGCAGCCCCAGGGAGGTTAATCCCTACGAGCAGTACTTC. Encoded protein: CASSPREVNPYEQYF.